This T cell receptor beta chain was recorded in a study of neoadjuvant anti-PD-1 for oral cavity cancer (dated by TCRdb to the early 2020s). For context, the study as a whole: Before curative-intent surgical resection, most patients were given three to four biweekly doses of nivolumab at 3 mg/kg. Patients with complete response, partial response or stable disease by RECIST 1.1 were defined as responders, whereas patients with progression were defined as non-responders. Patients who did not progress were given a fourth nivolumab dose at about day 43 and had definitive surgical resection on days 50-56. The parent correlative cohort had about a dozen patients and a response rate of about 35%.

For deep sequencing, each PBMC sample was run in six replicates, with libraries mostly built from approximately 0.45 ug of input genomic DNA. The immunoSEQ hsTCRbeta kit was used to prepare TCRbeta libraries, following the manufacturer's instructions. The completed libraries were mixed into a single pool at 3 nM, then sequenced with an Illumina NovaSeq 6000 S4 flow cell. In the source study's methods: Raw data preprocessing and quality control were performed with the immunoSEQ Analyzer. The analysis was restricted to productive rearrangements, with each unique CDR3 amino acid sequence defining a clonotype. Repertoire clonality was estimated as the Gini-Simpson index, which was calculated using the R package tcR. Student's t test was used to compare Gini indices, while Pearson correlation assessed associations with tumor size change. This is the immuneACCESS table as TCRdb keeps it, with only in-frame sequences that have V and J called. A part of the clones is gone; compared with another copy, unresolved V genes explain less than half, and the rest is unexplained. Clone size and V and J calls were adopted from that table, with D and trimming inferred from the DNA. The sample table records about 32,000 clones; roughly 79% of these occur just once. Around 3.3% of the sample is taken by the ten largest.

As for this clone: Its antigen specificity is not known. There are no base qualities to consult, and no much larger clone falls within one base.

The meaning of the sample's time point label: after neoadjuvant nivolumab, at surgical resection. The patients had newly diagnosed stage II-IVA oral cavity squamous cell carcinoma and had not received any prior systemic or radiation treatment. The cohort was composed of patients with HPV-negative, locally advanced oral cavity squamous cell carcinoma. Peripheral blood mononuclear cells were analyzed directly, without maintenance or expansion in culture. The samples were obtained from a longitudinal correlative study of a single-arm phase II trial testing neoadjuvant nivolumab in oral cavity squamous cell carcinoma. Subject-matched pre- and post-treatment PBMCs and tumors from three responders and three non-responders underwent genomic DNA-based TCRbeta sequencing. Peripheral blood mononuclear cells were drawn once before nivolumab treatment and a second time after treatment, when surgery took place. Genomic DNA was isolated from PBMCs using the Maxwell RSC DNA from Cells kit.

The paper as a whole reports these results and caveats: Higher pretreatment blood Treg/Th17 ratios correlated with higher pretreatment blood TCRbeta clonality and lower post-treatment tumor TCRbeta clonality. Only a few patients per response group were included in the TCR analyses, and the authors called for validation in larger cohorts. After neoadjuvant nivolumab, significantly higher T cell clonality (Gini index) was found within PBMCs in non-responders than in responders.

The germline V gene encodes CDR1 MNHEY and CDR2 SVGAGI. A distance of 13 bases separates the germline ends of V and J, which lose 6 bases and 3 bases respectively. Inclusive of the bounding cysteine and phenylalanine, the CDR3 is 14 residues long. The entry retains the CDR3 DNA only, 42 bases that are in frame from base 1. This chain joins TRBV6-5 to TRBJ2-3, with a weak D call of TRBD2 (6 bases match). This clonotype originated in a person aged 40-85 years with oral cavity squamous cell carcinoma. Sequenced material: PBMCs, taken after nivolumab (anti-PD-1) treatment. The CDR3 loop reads CASRSTGGTDTQYF. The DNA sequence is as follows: TGTGCCAGCAGGTCCACCGGGGGTACAGATACGCAGTATTTT.